This T cell receptor (beta chain) was identified during a study of blood T cell repertoires in COVID-19. Looking at the study overall: Sites across the United States, Italy and Spain contributed samples from acute and convalescent COVID-19. T cells, B-cell-depleted T cells, or PBMCs provided the cDNA or gDNA that served as material.

This clone appeared a single time. The CDR3 loop spans 18 amino acids. Looked up from germline, CDR1 is MNHEY and CDR2 is SVGEGT. Germline trimming cut 5 bases from V and 0 bases from J; bases unmatched to any gene: 7. In the source study's methods: How many nucleated cells were present was estimated from reference gene primer amplification. TCRdb keeps only in-frame clones here, not all; method: immunoSEQ multiplex PCR. For V, J and clone size, that table is used; D and trimming come from the DNA. Among some 130,000 clones listed, approximately 84% were seen once. The chain is built from TRBV6-2 or TRBV6-3 and TRBJ2-4; 13 bases match TRBD2. The sequence came from a woman aged 50 to 60 who had recovered from COVID-19. The sequencing input was peripheral blood. The CDR3 loop is CASSKGTSGILAKNIQYF. The CDR3 DNA follows: TGTGCCAGCAGTAAGGGGACTAGCGGGATACTAGCCAAAAACATTCAGTACTTC.